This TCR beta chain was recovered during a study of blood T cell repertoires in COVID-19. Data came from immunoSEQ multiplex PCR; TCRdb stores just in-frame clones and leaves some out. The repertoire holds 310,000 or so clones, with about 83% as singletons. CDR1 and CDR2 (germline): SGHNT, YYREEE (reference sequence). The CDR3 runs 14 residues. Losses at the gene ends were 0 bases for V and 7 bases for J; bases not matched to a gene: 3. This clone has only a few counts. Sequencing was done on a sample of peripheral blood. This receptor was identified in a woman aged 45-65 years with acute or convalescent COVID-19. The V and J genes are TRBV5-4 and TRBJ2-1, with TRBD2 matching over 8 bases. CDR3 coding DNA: TGTGCCAGCAGCTTGGAGCGGGGGAGGAATGAGCAGTTCTTC. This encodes CASSLERGRNEQFF.